This T cell receptor (beta chain) emerged from a study of T-cell reconstitution after alpha-beta-depleted transplantation in children (TCRdb year 2016). With respect to the entire study: Using TCR repertoire profiling, the study quantitatively followed how T-cell immune reconstitution unfolded in children after TCRalphabeta/CD19-depleted allogeneic hematopoietic cell transplantation.

The CDR3, from cysteine to phenylalanine, totals 13 residues. CDR3 DNA is the only sequence kept; it has 39 bases, read in frame from the first base. CDR1 and CDR2 are drawn from the germline V gene: MGHDK, SYGVNS. Relative to germline, V is 5 bases shorter and J is 0 bases shorter, with 7 bases between their ends. Library prep was done by PCR. For sequencing, an Illumina HiSeq 2500 was employed. TCR library preparation used molecular barcoding, with unique molecular identifiers applied to normalize quantification of the TCRbeta repertoire. TCRdb trimmed the raw reads at Q25, called clones with MiXCR and kept productive beta chains. All rows with the same CDR3 protein become a single entry with the most common DNA and genes. The sample table records about 540,000 distinct CDR3 sequences; about a sixth of these occur just once. Together, the top ten hold 3.3% of the sample. On this clonotype: The antigen this receptor binds is unknown. No much larger clonotype is one base removed from it; base qualities were not supplied.

Specimen: PBMCs from the stem cell graft donor, collected from the stem cell graft. The receptor's source is a human donor who donated a stem cell graft to a child with acute lymphoblastic leukemia. The chain uses TRBV25-1 and TRBJ1-1; the D gene is unclear. The nucleotide sequence reads as follows: TGTGCCAGCAGTAGATTCCTGAACACTGAAGCTTTCTTT. This codes for CASSRFLNTEAFF.